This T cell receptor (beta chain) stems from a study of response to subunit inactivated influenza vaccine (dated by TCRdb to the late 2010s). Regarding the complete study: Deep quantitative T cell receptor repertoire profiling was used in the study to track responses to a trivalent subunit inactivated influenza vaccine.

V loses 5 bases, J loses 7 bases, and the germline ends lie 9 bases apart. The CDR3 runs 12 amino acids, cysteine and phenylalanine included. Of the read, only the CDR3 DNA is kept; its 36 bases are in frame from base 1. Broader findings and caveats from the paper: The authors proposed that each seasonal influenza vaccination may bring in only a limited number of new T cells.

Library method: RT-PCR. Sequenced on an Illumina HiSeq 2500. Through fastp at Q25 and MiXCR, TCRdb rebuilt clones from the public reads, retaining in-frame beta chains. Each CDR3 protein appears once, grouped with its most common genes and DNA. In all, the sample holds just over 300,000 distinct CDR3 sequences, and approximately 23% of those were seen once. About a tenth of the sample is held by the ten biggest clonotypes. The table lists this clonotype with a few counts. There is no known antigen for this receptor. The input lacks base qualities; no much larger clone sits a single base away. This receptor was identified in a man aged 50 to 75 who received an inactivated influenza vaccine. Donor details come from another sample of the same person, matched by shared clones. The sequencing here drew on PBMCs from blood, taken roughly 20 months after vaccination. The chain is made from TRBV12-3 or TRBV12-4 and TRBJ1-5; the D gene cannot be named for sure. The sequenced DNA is TGTGCCAGCAGTCCCCGCCGACAGCCCCAGCATTTT. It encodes CASSPRRQPQHF.